The T cell receptor beta chain under discussion was sequenced for a study of neurological immune-mediated disorders. TCRdb itself ran the 5' RACE reads through MiXCR, one entry per CDR3 protein. The sample has roughly 62,000 distinct CDR3 sequences, 9.5% to 12% seen once. This clonotype was seen a handful of times. Where libraries were unsorted, they were derived from 2 million PBMCs stored at -80 degrees C. Germline CDR1 and CDR2: SGHTA and FQGNSA. The CDR3 runs 14 residues. Trimming cost V 5 bases and J 6 bases; bases outside gene matches: 2. The TCR sequence derives from a man aged 55 to 70 in good health. Sequencing input: PBMCs. The V and J genes are TRBV7-2 and TRBJ2-2, with 11 nucleotides matching TRBD1. The DNA of the CDR3 is TGTGCCAGCAGCGGGGACAGGGGGTCCGGGGAGCTGTTTTTT. It codes for CASSGDRGSGELFF.